The 14 T cell receptor beta chains given below trace back to one sample, sequenced in a study of circulating and synovial CD4+ cells in juvenile arthritis. Profiled with immunoSEQ multiplex PCR; TCRdb holds only in-frame clones, not every one. The profile shows around 17,000 clones, 90% to 95% of them singletons. The source material was CD4+ T cells from blood. These receptor sequences come from a human donor with juvenile idiopathic arthritis.

This chain links TRBV19 with TRBJ1-4; D might be TRBD1 (5 bases). This CDR3 spans 15 amino acids. Per germline, CDR1 LNHDA and CDR2 SQIVND (reference sequence). V gave up 5 bases and J gave up 5 bases, with 15 bases separating them. The CDR3 nucleotides are TGTGCCAGTAGTCGATCGGGCGGGGGGAATGAAAAACTGTTTTTT. Translated, it gives CASSRSGGGNEKLFF.

This chain uses TRBV10-3 with TRBJ1-2; 8 bases match TRBD1. This CDR3 comprises 15 residues. Trimming took 3 bases from V and 4 from J; bases not matched to a gene: 7. The V gene's germline CDR1 is ENHRY and CDR2 SYGVKD. CDR3 protein: CAISDLSTGVYGYTF. The CDR3 DNA reads as TGTGCCATCAGTGATTTATCGACAGGGGTCTATGGCTACACCTTC.

The V call is TRBV7-9, the J call TRBJ1-4, with D hard to call. The V gene's germline CDR1 is SEHNR and CDR2 FQNEAQ (reference sequence). This CDR3 has 13 residues. Trimming stripped 6 bases from V and 6 bases from J, with 11 bases between. CDR3 DNA: TGTGCCAGCAGTCGTGGGCCAGATGAAAAACTGTTTTTT. Translating it yields CASSRGPDEKLFF.

The genes are TRBV6-6 and TRBJ2-4; TRBD1 might be the D (8 bases). Trimming left V 8 bases short and J 8 bases short, with 16 bases between. The CDR3 covers 13 residues. Germline lookup yields CDR1 MNHNY and CDR2 SVGAGI (reference sequence). This chain's CDR3 is CASHRQGRDIQYF. CDR3 sequence (DNA): TGTGCCAGCCATAGACAGGGGAGGGACATTCAGTACTTC.

The chain recombines TRBV14 with TRBJ2-2; the D gene is possibly TRBD1 (5 bases). Germline CDR1 SGHDN, CDR2 FVKESK. With 3 bases removed from V and 7 bases from J, the gap between germline ends came to 12 bases. There are 14 residues in the CDR3. The DNA for the CDR3 is TGTGCCAGCAGCCAGGCGACAGTGGGCGGGGAGCTGTTTTTT. It yields the protein CASSQATVGGELFF.

This chain links TRBV5-1 with TRBJ2-5, with 7 bases fitting TRBD2. CDR3 length equals 15 residues. CDR1 is SGHRS and CDR2 is YFSETQ in the germline V gene. Trimming at V came to 3 bases and at J to 1 base, leaving 6 bases not matched to a gene. This CDR3 is CASSSTAGIQETQYF. CDR3 bases: TGCGCCAGCAGCTCGACAGCGGGGATCCAAGAGACCCAGTACTTC.

The chain's CDR3 is CASSTDSTYEQYF. In DNA form, the CDR3 reads TGTGCCAGCAGCACGGACAGTACCTACGAGCAGTACTTC. The chain combines TRBV5-6 with TRBJ2-7; D is possibly TRBD1 (6 bases). The V end lost 4 bases, the J end lost 2 bases, and 10 bases lay between the germline ends. The germline V gene encodes CDR1 SGHDT and CDR2 YYEEEE. This CDR3 has 13 amino acids.

A single count supports this clone. The chain links TRBV28 to TRBJ1-5; the match to TRBD1 covers 9 bases. V was clipped by 4 bases and J by 2 bases; unmatched bases: 3. The germline gives CDR1 MDHEN, CDR2 SYDVKM. This CDR3 is built from 15 residues. The CDR3 is CASSSWTGGNQPQHF. In DNA form, the CDR3 reads TGTGCCAGCAGTTCGTGGACAGGGGGCAATCAGCCCCAGCATTTT.

This chain connects TRBV7-2 to TRBJ2-1; 10 bases match TRBD2. The CDR3 consists of 15 residues. Looked up from germline, CDR1 is SGHTA and CDR2 is FQGNSA. The V segment lost 3 bases and the J segment 8 bases; nucleotides outside the gene matches: 7. CDR3 residues: CASSLMASGSHEQFF. CDR3 nucleotides: TGTGCCAGCAGCTTGATGGCTAGCGGGAGTCATGAGCAGTTCTTC.

This clone has more than one count but fewer than ten. Other DNA variants within this sample encode the same CDR3. This chain joins TRBV6-4 and TRBJ1-1, with 7 bases lining up with TRBD1. V was clipped by 5 bases and J by 2 bases; unmatched bases: 2. The germline gives CDR1 MRHNA, CDR2 SNTAGT. The CDR3 loop spans 13 amino acids. CDR3 loop: CASSRTGNTEAFF. For the CDR3, the DNA is TGTGCCAGCAGTCGGACAGGCAACACTGAAGCTTTCTTT.

This chain uses TRBV5-1 with TRBJ2-7; D is perhaps TRBD1 (5 bases). CDR3 size: 16 residues. V lost 3 bases and J lost 3, with 19 bases in between. The germline CDR1 and CDR2 sequences are SGHRS and YFSETQ. In DNA form, the CDR3 reads TGCGCCAGCAGCTGGGCGGCCAGGGCTGCCAACTACGAGCAGTACTTC. It encodes CASSWAARAANYEQYF.

This chain joins TRBV7-3 and TRBJ2-1; D is perhaps TRBD1 (6 bases). Trimming took 3 bases from V and 5 from J, leaving 8 bases between them. Germline V gene lookup returns CDR1 SGHTA and CDR2 FQGTGA. The CDR3 loop spans 13 amino acids. DNA for the CDR3: TGTGCCAGCAGCTTCCACAGGGACAATGAGCAGTTCTTC. It encodes CASSFHRDNEQFF.

The V call is TRBV2, the J call TRBJ1-1; tentative D call: TRBD1 (6 bases). The CDR3 sequence is 15 residues long. Trimming removed 6 bases from V and 0 bases from J, with 14 bases in between. CDR1 is SNHLY and CDR2 is FYNNEI in the germline V gene. The CDR3 nucleotides are TGTGCCAGCAGCCCTCCCCGGGACATGAACACTGAAGCTTTCTTT. Amino acids: CASSPPRDMNTEAFF.

This chain links TRBV7-2 with TRBJ2-7; tentative D call: TRBD1 (6 bases). Deletions cut 2 bases from V and 2 bases from J, with 10 bases between. Germline CDR1 is SGHTA and CDR2 is FQGNSA. This CDR3 spans 14 amino acids. The CDR3 nucleotides read TGTGCCAGCAGCTTACAGGGGCAGGCCTACGAGCAGTACTTC. Protein product: CASSLQGQAYEQYF.